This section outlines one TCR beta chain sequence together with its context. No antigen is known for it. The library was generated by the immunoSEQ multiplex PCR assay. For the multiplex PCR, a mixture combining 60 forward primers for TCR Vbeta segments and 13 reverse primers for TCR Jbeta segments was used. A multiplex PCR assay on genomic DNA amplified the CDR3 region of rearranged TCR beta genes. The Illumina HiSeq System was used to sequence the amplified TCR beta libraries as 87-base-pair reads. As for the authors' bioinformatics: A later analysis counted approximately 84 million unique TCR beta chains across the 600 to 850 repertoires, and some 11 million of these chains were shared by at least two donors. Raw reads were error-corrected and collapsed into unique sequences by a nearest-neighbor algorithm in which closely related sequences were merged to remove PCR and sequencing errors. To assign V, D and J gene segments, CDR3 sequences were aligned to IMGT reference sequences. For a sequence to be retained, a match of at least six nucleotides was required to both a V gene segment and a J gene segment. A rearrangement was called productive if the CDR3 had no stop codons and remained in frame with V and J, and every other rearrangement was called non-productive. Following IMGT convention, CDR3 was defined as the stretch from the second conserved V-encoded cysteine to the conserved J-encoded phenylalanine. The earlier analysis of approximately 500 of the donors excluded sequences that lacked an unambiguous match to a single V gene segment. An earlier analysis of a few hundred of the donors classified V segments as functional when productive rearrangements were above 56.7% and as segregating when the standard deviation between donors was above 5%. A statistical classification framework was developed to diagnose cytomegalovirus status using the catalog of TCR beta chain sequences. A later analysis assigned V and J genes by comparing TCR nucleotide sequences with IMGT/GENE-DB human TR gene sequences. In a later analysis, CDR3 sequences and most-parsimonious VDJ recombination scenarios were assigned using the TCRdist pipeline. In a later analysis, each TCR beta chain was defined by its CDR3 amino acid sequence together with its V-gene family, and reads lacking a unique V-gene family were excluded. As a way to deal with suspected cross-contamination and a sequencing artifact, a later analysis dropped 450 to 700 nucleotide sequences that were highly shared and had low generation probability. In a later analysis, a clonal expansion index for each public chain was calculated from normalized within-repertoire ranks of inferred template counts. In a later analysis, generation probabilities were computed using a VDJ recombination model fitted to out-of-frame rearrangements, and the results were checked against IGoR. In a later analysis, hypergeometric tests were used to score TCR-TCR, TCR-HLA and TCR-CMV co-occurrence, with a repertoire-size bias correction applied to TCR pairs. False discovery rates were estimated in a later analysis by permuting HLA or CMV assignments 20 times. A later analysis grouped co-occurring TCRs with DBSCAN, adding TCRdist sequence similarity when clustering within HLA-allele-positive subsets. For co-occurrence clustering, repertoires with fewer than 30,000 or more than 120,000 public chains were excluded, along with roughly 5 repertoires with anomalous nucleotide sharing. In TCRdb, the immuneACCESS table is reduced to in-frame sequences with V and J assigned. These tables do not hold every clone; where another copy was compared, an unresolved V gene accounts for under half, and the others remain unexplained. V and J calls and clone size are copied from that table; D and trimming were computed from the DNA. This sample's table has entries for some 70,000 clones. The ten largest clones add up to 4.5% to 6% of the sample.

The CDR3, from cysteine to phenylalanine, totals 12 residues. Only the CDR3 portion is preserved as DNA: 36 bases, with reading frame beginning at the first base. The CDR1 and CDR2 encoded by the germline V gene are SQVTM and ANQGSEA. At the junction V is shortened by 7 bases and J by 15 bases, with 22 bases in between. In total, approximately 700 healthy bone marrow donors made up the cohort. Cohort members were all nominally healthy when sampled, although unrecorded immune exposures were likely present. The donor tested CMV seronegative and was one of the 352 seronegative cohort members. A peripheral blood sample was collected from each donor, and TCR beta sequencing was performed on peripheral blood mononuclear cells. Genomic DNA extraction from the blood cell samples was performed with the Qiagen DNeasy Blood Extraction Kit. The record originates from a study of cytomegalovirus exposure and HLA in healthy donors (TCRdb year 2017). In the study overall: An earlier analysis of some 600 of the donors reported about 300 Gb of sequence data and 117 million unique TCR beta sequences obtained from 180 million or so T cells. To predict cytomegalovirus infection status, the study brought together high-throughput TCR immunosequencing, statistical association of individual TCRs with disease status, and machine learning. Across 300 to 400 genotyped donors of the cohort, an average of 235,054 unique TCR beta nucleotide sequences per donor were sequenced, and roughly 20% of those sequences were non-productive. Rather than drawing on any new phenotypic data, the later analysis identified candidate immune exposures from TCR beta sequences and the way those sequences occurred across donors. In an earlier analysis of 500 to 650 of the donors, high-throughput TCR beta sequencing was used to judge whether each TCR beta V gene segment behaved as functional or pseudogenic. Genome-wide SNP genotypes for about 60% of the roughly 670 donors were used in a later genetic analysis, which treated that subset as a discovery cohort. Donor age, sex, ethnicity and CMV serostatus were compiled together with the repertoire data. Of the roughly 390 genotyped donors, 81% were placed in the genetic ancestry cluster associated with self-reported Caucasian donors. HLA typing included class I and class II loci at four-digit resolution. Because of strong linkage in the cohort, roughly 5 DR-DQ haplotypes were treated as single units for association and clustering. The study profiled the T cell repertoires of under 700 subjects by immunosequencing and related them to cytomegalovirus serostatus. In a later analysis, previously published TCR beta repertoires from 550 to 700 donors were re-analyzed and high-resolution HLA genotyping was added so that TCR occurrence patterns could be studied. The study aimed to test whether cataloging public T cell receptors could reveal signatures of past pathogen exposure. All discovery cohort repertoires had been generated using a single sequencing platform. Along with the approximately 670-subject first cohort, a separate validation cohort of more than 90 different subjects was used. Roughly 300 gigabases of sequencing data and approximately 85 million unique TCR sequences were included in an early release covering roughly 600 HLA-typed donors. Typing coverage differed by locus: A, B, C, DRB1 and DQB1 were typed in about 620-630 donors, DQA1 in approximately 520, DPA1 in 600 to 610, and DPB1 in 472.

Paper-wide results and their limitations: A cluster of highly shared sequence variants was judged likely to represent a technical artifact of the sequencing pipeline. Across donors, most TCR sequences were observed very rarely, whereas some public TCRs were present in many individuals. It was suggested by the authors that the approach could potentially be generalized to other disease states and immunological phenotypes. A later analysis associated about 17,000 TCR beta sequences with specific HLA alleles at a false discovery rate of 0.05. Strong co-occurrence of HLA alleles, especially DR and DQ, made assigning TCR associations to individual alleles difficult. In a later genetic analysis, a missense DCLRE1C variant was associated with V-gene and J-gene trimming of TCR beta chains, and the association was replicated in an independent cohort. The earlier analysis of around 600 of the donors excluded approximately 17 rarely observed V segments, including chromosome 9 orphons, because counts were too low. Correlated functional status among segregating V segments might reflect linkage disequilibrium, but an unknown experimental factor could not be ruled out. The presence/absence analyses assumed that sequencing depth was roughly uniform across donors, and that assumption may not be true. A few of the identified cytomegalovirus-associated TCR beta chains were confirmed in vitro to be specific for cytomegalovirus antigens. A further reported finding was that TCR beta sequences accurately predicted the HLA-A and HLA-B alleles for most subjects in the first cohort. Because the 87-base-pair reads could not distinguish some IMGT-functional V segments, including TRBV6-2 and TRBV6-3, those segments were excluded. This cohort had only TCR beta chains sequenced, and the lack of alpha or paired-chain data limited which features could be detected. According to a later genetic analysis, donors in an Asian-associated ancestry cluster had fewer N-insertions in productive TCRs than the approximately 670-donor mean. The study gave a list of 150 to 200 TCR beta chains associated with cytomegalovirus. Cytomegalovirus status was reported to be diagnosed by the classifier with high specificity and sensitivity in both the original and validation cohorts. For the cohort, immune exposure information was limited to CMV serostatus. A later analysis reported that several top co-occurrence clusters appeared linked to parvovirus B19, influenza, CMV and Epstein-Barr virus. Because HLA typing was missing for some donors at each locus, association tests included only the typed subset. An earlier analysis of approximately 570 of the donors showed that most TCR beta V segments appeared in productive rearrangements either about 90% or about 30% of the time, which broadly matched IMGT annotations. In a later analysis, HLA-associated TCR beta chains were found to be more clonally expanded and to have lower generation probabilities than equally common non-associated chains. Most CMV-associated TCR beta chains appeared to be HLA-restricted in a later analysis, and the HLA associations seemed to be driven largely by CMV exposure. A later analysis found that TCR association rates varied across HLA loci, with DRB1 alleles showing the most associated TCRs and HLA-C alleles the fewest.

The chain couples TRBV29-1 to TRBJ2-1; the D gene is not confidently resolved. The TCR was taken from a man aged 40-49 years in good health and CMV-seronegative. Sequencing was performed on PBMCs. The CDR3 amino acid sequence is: CSAIDGLGPPFF. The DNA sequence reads TGCAGCGCCATAGACGGCCTGGGCCCTCCGTTCTTC.